Detailed here is one T cell receptor beta chain. Its antigen is not known. Germline lookup yields CDR1 MGHRA and CDR2 YSYEKL. V dropped 4 bases and J dropped 5 bases, with 17 bases sitting between them. This CDR3 region has 15 residues. This entry is derived from a study of T cell clonotyping in hematopoietic cell transplantation. Samples: about 28 days before transplant, then days 30, 100 and 180 after. Some clones are missing from TCRdb's copy, which holds only in-frame ones; the method was immunoSEQ multiplex PCR. This sample has some 11,000 clones, with roughly 89% found just once. Broader study findings: At the given depth, recipient repertoires were over 97% de novo clonotypes. CD4 and CD8 repertoire contributions could not be separated without sorting. Graft donor and pretransplant recipient Inverse Simpson Index values predicted broader posttransplant TCR diversity.

The chain links TRBV4-1 to TRBJ2-5; TRBD2 is a possible D gene (5 bases). The receptor was derived from a male patient between 55 and 70 years old who had an allogeneic stem cell transplant from an unrelated donor, so the T cells may come from the graft donor. Some clones in this sample may be carry-over from other donors' samples. The sample here was PBMCs, taken 180 days after allogeneic stem cell transplant. CDR3 nucleotide sequence: TGCGCCAGCAGCCTCGACGGACTTGCGCGCGAGACCCAGTACTTC. Its protein product is CASSLDGLARETQYF.